This is a list of T cell receptor beta chains from one sample in a study of shared clonotypes between healthy human individuals. The repertoire was sequenced with immunoSEQ multiplex PCR; TCRdb's copy has only in-frame clones and lacks some. The sample lists about 1.1 million clones; 75% to 85% were seen once. Sequences were obtained from memory CD4+ T cells from PBMCs. Receptors originate from a man younger than 35 in good health. Some clones in this sample may be carry-over from other donors' samples. Both conserved end residues are part of each CDR3. A D gene is named only where the DNA matches it firmly. The size of a clone is reported for some rows only, either as once, few or many, or as a class for expanded clones.

V	D	size	J	DNA	CDR3
TRBV19	TRBD2	.	TRBJ2-7	TGTGCCAGTAGTGTCCCCGGACTAGCGGCCCCCTACGAGCAGTACTTC	CASSVPGLAAPYEQYF
TRBV7-9	.	.	TRBJ2-3	TGTGCCAGCAGCGACGGCATAGCGAGGGGTGGAACAGATACGCAGTATTTT	CASSDGIARGGTDTQYF
TRBV18	.	.	TRBJ2-1	TGTGCCAGCTCCCCCACCGGCCCCACGAGCAATGAGCAGTTCTTC	CASSPTGPTSNEQFF
TRBV4-1	.	.	TRBJ1-5	TGCGCCAGCAGCCAAGCCTGGGAGGTACGGGTCCGCAATCAGCCCCAGCATTTT	CASSQAWEVRVRNQPQHF
TRBV10-3	.	.	TRBJ2-3	TGTGCCATCAGTGAGTCAGGCGGTGGTAGACGCACAGATACGCAGTATTTT	CAISESGGGRRTDTQYF
TRBV28	.	.	TRBJ2-7	TGTGCCAGCAGTACCACCCGGGAGAATCTCGAGCAGTACTTC	CASSTTRENLEQYF
TRBV18	.	.	TRBJ2-5	TGTGCCAGCTCCGTCCTCGGCCCCCCGAGGGCCCAAGAGACCCAGTACTTC	CASSVLGPPRAQETQYF
TRBV30	TRBD1	.	TRBJ2-5	TGTGCCTGGAGTGTACCAGGGGGGACCCAGTACTTC	CAWSVPGGTQYF
TRBV5-4	.	.	TRBJ1-3	TGTGCCAGCAGCAAAATTCCGGTCGCTGGAAACACCATATATTTT	CASSKIPVAGNTIYF
TRBV4-1	.	.	TRBJ1-5	TGCGCCAGCAGCCAGGGAACACAGCCCCAGCATTTT	CASSQGTQPQHF
TRBV5-4	.	.	TRBJ2-5	TGTGCCAGCAAAGACAGGTTCCAAGAGACCCAGTACTTC	CASKDRFQETQYF
TRBV2	.	.	TRBJ2-3	TGTGCCAGCAGGGGGCCCCTGTCAGATACGCAGTATTTT	CASRGPLSDTQYF
TRBV5-1	.	.	TRBJ2-3	TGCGCCAGCAGCTTGGAGGCAGGGAGCACAGATACGCAGTATTTT	CASSLEAGSTDTQYF
TRBV2	.	.	TRBJ1-2	TGTGCCAGCAGTGATTCGGCGACAGGAGGGCATGGCTACACCTTC	CASSDSATGGHGYTF
TRBV18	.	once	TRBJ2-6	TGTGCCAGCTCACCCTGGACTGGCGCTGGGGCCAACGTCCTGACTTTC	CASSPWTGAGANVLTF
TRBV29-1	.	.	TRBJ1-1	TGCAGCGTTGATGGGATAGGGGACACTGAAGCTTTCTTT	CSVDGIGDTEAFF
TRBV7-2	.	.	TRBJ1-2	TGTGCCAGCAGCTTCGACAGCTATGGCTACACCTTC	CASSFDSYGYTF
TRBV4-1	.	.	TRBJ2-2	TGCGCCAGCAGCCAAGAGGGGCGGTGGCCCGGGGAGCTGTTTTTT	CASSQEGRWPGELFF
TRBV7-9	.	.	TRBJ2-7	TGTGCCAGCAGCTCCCGGGGCGGTAGTTTTGAGCAGTACTTC	CASSSRGGSFEQYF
TRBV18	.	.	TRBJ1-2	TGTGCCAGCTCACTGGACCTCTACAAGGGCTACACCTTC	CASSLDLYKGYTF
TRBV4-1	.	.	TRBJ2-4	TGCGCCAGCAGCCAACCTCGGGAAACTCTAGCCAAAAACATTCAGTACTTC	CASSQPRETLAKNIQYF
TRBV5-1	.	.	TRBJ2-3	TGCGCCAGCAGCTTGGGGCCGGGAGGGGGCGGAAACACAGATACGCAGTATTTT	CASSLGPGGGGNTDTQYF
TRBV9	TRBD2	.	TRBJ2-7	TGTGCCAGCAGCGCCACTAGCGGAGACCACGAGCAGTACTTC	CASSATSGDHEQYF
TRBV9	TRBD2	.	TRBJ2-4	TGTGCCAGCAGCGTAGGTGCGGGGACTACCAAAAACATTCAGTACTTC	CASSVGAGTTKNIQYF
TRBV11-2	.	.	TRBJ1-5	TGTGCCAGCAGCTTAGGCATGGGGAACAATCAGCCCCAGCATTTT	CASSLGMGNNQPQHF
TRBV5-1	.	.	TRBJ1-3	TGCGCCAGCAGCTTCGCGGGTGCCGAGGTGGACACCATATATTTT	CASSFAGAEVDTIYF
TRBV2	TRBD1	few	TRBJ1-2	TGTGCCACCGGGACAGCCTATGGCTACACCTTC	CATGTAYGYTF
TRBV6-4	TRBD2	many	TRBJ2-1	TGTGCCAGCAGTGAAGCCGGGACTACCTTTGTACGGGAGCAGTTCTTC	CASSEAGTTFVREQFF
TRBV2	.	.	TRBJ1-5	TGTGCCAGCAGTGACCCAGGGACGGTTCATCAGCCCCAGCATTTT	CASSDPGTVHQPQHF
TRBV5-1	.	.	TRBJ1-2	TGCGCCAGCAGCTGGGGGGACAAGTTAGGGGACTACCCTTTC	CASSWGDKLGDYPF
TRBV9	.	.	TRBJ1-5	TGTGCCAGCAGCGTAGGGGCAGGGGATAGCAATCAGCCCCAGCATTTT	CASSVGAGDSNQPQHF
TRBV19	.	.	TRBJ2-7	TGTGCCAGTAGTATCGGGCTATCCTACGAGCAGTACTTC	CASSIGLSYEQYF
TRBV11-1	.	.	TRBJ2-1	TGTGCCAGCAGCTTATATCTGGGTCGAGAGCAGTTCTTC	CASSLYLGREQFF
TRBV7-9	.	.	TRBJ1-4	TGTGCCAGCAGCTCCCGTGAAGGAGAAAAACTGTTTTTT	CASSSREGEKLFF
TRBV28	.	.	TRBJ2-7	TGTGCCAGCAGTCCCCGGGGACTGGTACCCTCCTACGAGCAGTACTTC	CASSPRGLVPSYEQYF
TRBV7-8	.	few	TRBJ2-5	TGTGCCAGCAGCTTAGATTCAGGTCCCGGGTGGACCCAGTACTTC	CASSLDSGPGWTQYF
TRBV6-5	TRBD1	.	TRBJ1-2	TGTGCCAGCAGCCGGGGACAGAACTATGGCTACACCTTC	CASSRGQNYGYTF
TRBV28	.	.	TRBJ1-1	TGTGCCAGCACCGACCGGGGGCATCGGGACACTGAAGCTTTCTTT	CASTDRGHRDTEAFF